What follows are 20 T cell receptor beta chains derived from one specimen sequenced in a study of T-cell reconstitution after alpha-beta-depleted transplantation in children. The TCRbeta library incorporated unique molecular identifiers. TCRdb used MiXCR to reprocess the PCR reads, holding one entry per CDR3 protein. Of 250,000 to 300,000 distinct CDR3 sequences in the sample, roughly a tenth are singletons; the top ten hold 7% to 9.5%. Sequences were derived from PBMCs, sampled before TCRalphabeta/CD19-depleted stem cell transplant. The receptors originated from a boy in the first two years of life with acute myeloid leukemia, due to receive a stem cell transplant.

The chain combines TRBV10-3 with TRBJ2-7, with a tentative D call TRBD2 (6 bases). With 0 bases removed from V and 0 bases from J, the gap between germline ends came to 18 bases. This CDR3 spans 18 amino acids. Germline V lookup: CDR1 ENHRY, CDR2 SYGVKD. The CDR3 region is CAISESPPGGAYSYEQYF. In DNA, the CDR3 is TGTGCCATCAGTGAGTCACCCCCCGGGGGAGCTTACTCCTACGAGCAGTACTTC.

Ten or more counts support this clonotype. The chain has TRBV20-1 and TRBJ2-7; no definite D call. The V and J ends lost 0 bases and 3 bases respectively, with 15 bases between them. CDR1 and CDR2 from the germline V gene are DFQATT and SNEGSKA (reference sequence). This CDR3 is 15 amino acids long. The CDR3 DNA sequence: TGCAGTGCTAGAGATTTAAAAGGCCCTTTCTACGAGCAGTACTTC. This encodes CSARDLKGPFYEQYF.

In its sample, this clonotype was seen many times. This sequence joins TRBV20-1 and TRBJ1-2, with 7 bases identical to TRBD1. The CDR3 consists of 15 residues. The trim removed 6 bases at V and 7 bases at J, leaving 17 bases unmatched. The germline V gene has CDR1 DFQATT and CDR2 SNEGSKA (reference sequence). The CDR3 region has the DNA TGCAGTGCCCTTGCACCTGGACAGGCTCGAGGTGGCTACACCTTC. It yields the protein CSALAPGQARGGYTF.

This clonotype was counted at least ten times. This chain uses TRBV20-1 with TRBJ2-5, with no clear D. V gave up 1 base and J gave up 2 bases, with 11 bases separating them. The CDR3 contains 14 residues. Germline lookup yields CDR1 DFQATT and CDR2 SNEGSKA (reference sequence). CDR3 DNA sequence: TGCAGTGCTAGAGTGGGCTACATACAAGAGACCCAGTACTTC. Protein sequence: CSARVGYIQETQYF.

This clonotype showed up many times. Mismatch with germline at one junction end may stem from a read error. The rearrangement uses TRBV29-1 and TRBJ2-5, with TRBD1 as a possible D gene (6 bases). The CDR3 runs 10 residues. Germline assignment: CDR1 SQVTM and CDR2 ANQGSEA. Written as DNA, the CDR3 is TGCAGCGTCCCAGGGGAGAGCCAGTACTTC. This codes for CSVPGESQYF. Variable domain in full (rest from reference TRBV29-1 and TRBJ2-5): SAVISQKPSRDICQRGTSLTIQCQVDSQVTMMFWYRQQPGQSLTLIATANQGSEATYESGFVIDKFPISRPNLTFSTLTVSNMSPEDSSIYLCSVPGESQYFGPGTRLLVL.

This clonotype was picked up many times. The rearrangement uses TRBV5-1 and TRBJ2-6; 7 positions agree with TRBD1. The trim removed 4 bases at V and 0 bases at J, leaving 4 bases unmatched. This CDR3 has 16 residues. CDR1 is SGHRS and CDR2 is YFSETQ in the germline V gene. The CDR3 bases are TGCGCCAGCAGCCCTGGACAGGCCTCTGGGGCCAACGTCCTGACTTTC. Residues: CASSPGQASGANVLTF.

The table lists this clonotype with many counts. V gene TRBV28 combines with J gene TRBJ1-6, with D perhaps TRBD1 (5 bases). Germline CDR1 MDHEN, CDR2 SYDVKM. The CDR3 is made up of 16 amino acids. Between the trimmed V and J ends, which lost 7 bases and 0 bases, there was a span of 13 bases. The CDR3 reads CASTLWGDSYNSPLHF. The CDR3 DNA sequence: TGTGCCAGCACCCTATGGGGGGACTCCTATAATTCACCCCTCCACTTT.

This clonotype was seen at least ten times. The chain couples TRBV5-1 to TRBJ2-6, with D tentatively TRBD1 or TRBD2 (6 bases each). The CDR3 has 15 residues. The germline V and J ends were trimmed by 4 bases and 4 bases, with 12 bases remaining between them. The V gene's germline CDR1 is SGHRS and CDR2 YFSETQ. As DNA, the CDR3 is TGCGCCAGCAGCGTAACAGGGAGGGGGGCCAACGTCCTGACTTTC. Amino acids: CASSVTGRGANVLTF.

The chain has TRBV19 and TRBJ2-5; a possible D gene is TRBD2 (5 bases). Trimming stripped 1 base from V and 4 bases from J, with 13 bases between. Per the germline V gene, CDR1 is LNHDA and CDR2 is SQIVND (reference sequence). The CDR3 covers 15 residues. CDR3 sequence (DNA): TGTGCCAGTAGTATAGGGGCCGGTGGAGGAGAGACCCAGTACTTC. Translated: CASSIGAGGGETQYF. Based on the CDR3 plus reference TRBV19 and TRBJ2-5, the full variable domain is DGGITQSPKYLFRKEGQNVTLSCEQNLNHDAMYWYRQDPGQGLRLIYYSQIVNDFQKGDIAEGYSVSREKKESFPLTVTSAQKNPTAFYLCASSIGAGGGETQYFGPGTRLLVL.

On this clonotype itself: One base away lies a much larger clone, so this may be a sequencing read error. The chain uses TRBV11-2 and TRBJ1-1, with 10 bases identical to TRBD1. Germline V gene sequence: CDR1 SGHAT, CDR2 FQNNGV. The CDR3 sequence is 15 residues long. DNA of the CDR3: TGTGCCAGCAGCTTAGGGGACAGGGGAGGCACTGACGCTTTCTTT. It yields the protein CASSLGDRGGTDAFF.

This clonotype was recorded at least ten times. This chain links TRBV7-9 with TRBJ2-5; D possibly corresponds to TRBD1 (6 bases). The length of the CDR3 is 16 residues. V was shortened by 2 bases and J by 3 bases, with 16 bases between the two germline ends. Germline V CDR1 and CDR2: SEHNR, FQNEAQ (reference sequence). DNA for the CDR3: TGTGCCAGCAGCTTATTGGCCCAGACAGGAGAAGAGACCCAGTACTTC. Translating it yields CASSLLAQTGEETQYF.

This clonotype came up many times. The V call is TRBV18, the J call TRBJ2-3; 8 positions agree with TRBD1. Germline lookup yields CDR1 KGHSH and CDR2 LQKENI. CDR3 length: 14 residues. J was trimmed by 5 bases and V by 5 bases; bases with no gene match: 6. In nucleotides, the CDR3 is TGTGCCAGCTCAAAAGGACAGGGTGGAGATACGCAGTATTTT. Amino acid sequence: CASSKGQGGDTQYF.

This clonotype was detected only a few times. The J gene is TRBJ2-7, the V gene TRBV12-3 or TRBV12-4; D gene unclear. This CDR3 spans 17 amino acids. Trimming left V 2 bases short and J 1 base short, with 18 bases between. CDR3 nucleotides: TGTGCCAGCAGTTTACGGTGGGGATTCGGGTCGTCCTACGAGCAGTACTTC. It encodes CASSLRWGFGSSYEQYF.

This clonotype has ten or more counts. The J gene is TRBJ2-3, the V gene TRBV7-9, with D possibly matching TRBD2 (6 bases). The CDR3 loop spans 16 amino acids. The germline V gene encodes CDR1 SEHNR and CDR2 FQNEAQ (reference sequence). V was clipped by 3 bases and J by 0 bases, with 13 bases between them. The CDR3 DNA follows: TGTGCCAGCAGCTTCTCGGGGGTCACTAGCACAGATACGCAGTATTTT. Its translation is CASSFSGVTSTDTQYF.

V is TRBV12-3 or TRBV12-4 and J is TRBJ2-5; weak D call: TRBD2 (5 bases). This CDR3 has 13 amino acids. Deletions cut 5 bases from V and 5 bases from J, with 12 bases between. In nucleotides, the CDR3 is TGTGCCAGCAGTCGCCTAGCTTGGGAGACCCAGTACTTC. It specifies CASSRLAWETQYF.

This clonotype was observed many times. This chain connects TRBV29-1 to TRBJ2-5, with 8 bases aligning to TRBD2. Trimming took 4 bases from V and 5 from J; bases not matched to a gene: 6. Germline V gene sequence: CDR1 SQVTM, CDR2 ANQGSEA. This CDR3 comprises 13 residues. The CDR3 DNA reads as TGCAGCGTTGCCTGGACTAGCATGGAGACCCAGTACTTC. This sequence encodes CSVAWTSMETQYF.

The chain combines TRBV7-2 with TRBJ2-1, with 13 bases aligning to TRBD2. CDR1 and CDR2 from the germline V gene are SGHTA and FQGNSA. The V gene end was trimmed by 6 bases and the J gene end by 7 bases; junction bases not matched to a gene: 9. CDR3 length equals 16 residues. The CDR3 sequence is CASSSRTSGSRNEQFF. As DNA, the CDR3 is TGTGCCAGCAGTTCGAGGACTAGCGGGAGTCGGAATGAGCAGTTCTTC.

Ten or more counts support this clonotype. This chain connects TRBV29-1 to TRBJ2-6; unclear D gene. Trimming took 4 bases from V and 3 from J, leaving 10 bases between them. The CDR3 extends over 14 amino acids. The V gene's germline CDR1 is SQVTM and CDR2 ANQGSEA. Here the CDR3 reads CSVALGLGANVLTF. The CDR3 nucleotides read TGCAGCGTTGCCTTAGGCCTTGGGGCCAACGTCCTGACTTTC.

This clonotype has at least ten counts. The chain couples TRBV4-3 to TRBJ2-1; D is unresolved. CDR1 is LGHNA and CDR2 is YSLEER in the germline V gene. The V and J ends lost 0 bases and 5 bases respectively, with 5 bases between them. The CDR3 has 13 amino acids. DNA of the CDR3: TGCGCCAGCAGCCAAGATGAGGACAATGAGCAGTTCTTC. The encoded protein is CASSQDEDNEQFF.

The sample holds many counts of this clonotype. The chain is built from TRBV4-2 and TRBJ2-7; D is perhaps TRBD2 (5 bases). CDR3 length: 16 amino acids. Trimming removed 1 base at V and 2 bases at J, with 15 bases between. The germline gives CDR1 LGHNA, CDR2 YNFKEQ. CDR3 in amino acids: CASSQAMERATYEQYF. The CDR3 DNA sequence: TGTGCCAGCAGCCAAGCCATGGAGAGGGCCACCTACGAGCAGTACTTC.